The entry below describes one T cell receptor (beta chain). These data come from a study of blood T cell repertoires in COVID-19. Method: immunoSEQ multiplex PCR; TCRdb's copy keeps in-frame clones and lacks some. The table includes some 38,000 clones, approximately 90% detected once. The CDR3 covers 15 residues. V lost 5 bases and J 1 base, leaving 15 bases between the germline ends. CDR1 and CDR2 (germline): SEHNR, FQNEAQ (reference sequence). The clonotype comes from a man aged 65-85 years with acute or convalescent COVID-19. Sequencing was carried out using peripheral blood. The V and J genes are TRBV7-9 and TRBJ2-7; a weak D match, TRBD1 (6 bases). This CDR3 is CASSPGDAPSYEQYF. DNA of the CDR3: TGTGCCAGCAGCCCAGGGGATGCTCCTTCCTACGAGCAGTACTTC.